These 9 T cell receptor beta chains were sequenced from one sample in a study of tumor and adjacent non-tumor tissue in lung cancer. A modified ARM-PCR protocol with three rounds of nested PCR amplified TCRbeta. TCRdb reprocessed the multiplex PCR reads via MiXCR and lists one record per CDR3 protein. The table lists 81,000 or so distinct CDR3 sequences, 80% to 90% of them singletons, with about half in the top ten. This sample's RNA came from whole unsorted tissue. Distant lung tissue was collected more than 3 cm away from the tumor edge. The source material was distant non-tumor lung tissue. All receptors derive from a man aged 60 to 75 with non-small cell lung cancer.

Remarks on this clonotype: Germline and junction disagree at one end, which may indicate a read error. This sequence joins TRBV11-3 and TRBJ1-2, with D tentatively TRBD1 (5 bases). The CDR3 sequence is 16 residues long. Germline lookup yields CDR1 SGHNT and CDR2 YENEEA. The DNA of the CDR3 is TGTGCCAGCAGCAGCCCGAGCTCTGGGGCTAACTATGCCTACACCTTC. This encodes CASSSPSSGANYAYTF.

A remark on this clonotype: The conserved phenylalanine or tryptophan is not found at the CDR3 terminus, so this likely reflects a read error. This chain uses TRBV12-3 or TRBV12-4 with TRBJ2-1; the D is unclear. The CDR3 consists of 13 residues. As DNA, the CDR3 is TGTGCAAGCATCAAGACGCTGGGGAATGAGCAGTTCATC. Translation gives CASIKTLGNEQFI.

With respect to this clonotype: Compared with germline, one end of the junction differs, possibly owing to a read error. The CDR3 DNA reads TGTGCCAGCAAAAGAGACAGAAACACCGTGGAGCTGTTTTTT. Amino acids: CASKRDRNTVELFF. The rearrangement uses TRBV12-3 or TRBV12-4 and TRBJ2-2; possible D gene TRBD1, 5 bases. The CDR3 length is 14 residues.

As regards this clonotype: The junction differs from germline at one of its ends, possibly a read error. The CDR3: CASIDRTARNEQLF. In nucleotides, the CDR3 is TGTGCCAGCATCGACAGGACAGCCCGCAATGAGCAGCTCTTC. The chain carries TRBV6-2 or TRBV6-3 and TRBJ2-1, with a weak D call TRBD1 (6 bases). Germline V gene lookup returns CDR1 MNHEY and CDR2 SVGEGT. There are 14 residues in the CDR3.

There are many counts of this clonotype. V usage is TRBV12-3 or TRBV12-4 and J usage is TRBJ2-2; no firm D call. The V end was cut by 5 bases, the J end by 3 bases, with 13 bases between. This CDR3 comprises 15 residues. The CDR3 nucleotides read TGTGCCAGCAGTCCCCCCACTGCGGACACCGGGGAGCTGTTTTTT. Translating gives CASSPPTADTGELFF.

This clonotype has only one observation. Because it lacks the conserved phenylalanine or tryptophan at the end, this CDR3 is likely a read error. The chain links TRBV29-1 to TRBJ2-1; 11 positions match TRBD2. Germline CDR1 SQVTM, CDR2 ANQGSEA. This CDR3 spans 15 amino acids. With 3 bases clipped from V and 9 bases from J, the junction kept 10 bases outside the gene matches. CDR3 bases: TGCAGCGTTGACCCGGGACTAGCGGCGAACAGTGAGCAGTTCTCC. Residues: CSVDPGLAANSEQFS.

To note about this clonotype: A read error is possible here, since a much larger clone lies one base away. J is TRBJ1-4 and V is TRBV7-9; D is possibly TRBD1 (5 bases). Per the germline V gene, CDR1 is SEHNR and CDR2 is FQNEAQ (reference sequence). The V and J ends lost 5 bases and 7 bases respectively, with 17 bases between them. This CDR3 comprises 15 residues. The CDR3 sequence: CASSQIQGIGEKLFF. The CDR3 nucleotides read TGTGCCAGCAGCCAAATTCAGGGCATAGGTGAAAAACTGTTTTTT.

Concerning this clonotype: A read error may produce the germline difference seen at one junction end. This chain connects TRBV11-2 to TRBJ2-5; 7 nucleotides line up with TRBD1. Per the germline V gene, CDR1 is SGHAT and CDR2 is FQNNGV. This CDR3 spans 13 amino acids. CDR3 sequence: CASNSTGEESQYF. The CDR3 nucleotides read TGTGCTAGCAACTCTACAGGGGAAGAAAGCCAGTACTTC.

Regarding this clonotype: At one end the junction does not follow the germline gene, possibly because of a read error. V usage is TRBV20-1 and J usage is TRBJ2-1; 7 bases are a match to TRBD2. CDR3 length: 15 residues. CDR1 DFQATT and CDR2 SNEGSKA come from the germline V gene (reference sequence). CDR3 region: CNARDTSDVANEQFF. The CDR3 region has the DNA TGCAATGCTAGAGATACTAGCGATGTAGCCAATGAGCAGTTCTTC.